The present entry profiles one T cell receptor beta chain with its context. Antigen: not known. The V gene lost 1 base and the J gene lost 6 bases, with 7 bases spanning the gap. Germline loops: CDR1 GTSNPN, CDR2 SVGIG (reference sequence). CDR3 length: 12 amino acids. Separation from the approximately 690-subject first cohort characterized the approximately 130-subject validation cohort, to which the donors belonged. Clones were sequenced by immunoSEQ multiplex PCR, and TCRdb holds only the in-frame ones, with some missing. The sample has approximately 60,000 clones, 90% seen once. This record belongs to a study of cytomegalovirus exposure and HLA in healthy donors. The overall study: The approximately 110 validation repertoires used a platform that matched the one used for the approximately 670 first-cohort repertoires, as a later analysis reported.

Study-wide points: According to a subsequent analysis, TCR clusters from the first cohort were inclined to appear together in the 120 validation repertoires. The study put 150 or so TCR beta chains on its list as cytomegalovirus-associated.

The chain combines TRBV30 with TRBJ2-1, with no clear D. The sequencing input was PBMCs. The sequence was collected from a man aged 18 to 35 in good health and CMV-seronegative. The CDR3 reads CAWSGSGNEQFF. CDR3 coding DNA: TGTGCCTGGAGTGGTAGTGGCAATGAGCAGTTCTTC.